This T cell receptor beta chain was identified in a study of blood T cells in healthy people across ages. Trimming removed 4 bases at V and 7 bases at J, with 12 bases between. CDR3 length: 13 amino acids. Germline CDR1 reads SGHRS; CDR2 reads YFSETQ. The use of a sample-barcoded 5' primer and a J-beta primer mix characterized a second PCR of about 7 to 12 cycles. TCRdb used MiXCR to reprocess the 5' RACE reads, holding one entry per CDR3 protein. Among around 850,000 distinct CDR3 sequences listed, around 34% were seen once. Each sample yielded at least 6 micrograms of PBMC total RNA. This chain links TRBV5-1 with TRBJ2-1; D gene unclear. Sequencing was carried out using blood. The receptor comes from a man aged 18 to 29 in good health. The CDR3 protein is CASSGVFGNEQFF. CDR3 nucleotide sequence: TGCGCCAGCAGCGGGGTCTTCGGGAATGAGCAGTTCTTC.